This passage covers 2 T cell receptor beta chains from one sample sequenced in a study of CD8 T cells in ankylosing spondylitis. Study outcomes and limitations: A motif of several highly homologous TCR beta variants was seen as apparently characteristic of ankylosing spondylitis blood.

Via MiXCR, TCRdb re-called the 5' RACE reads, giving one row per CDR3 protein. The sample consists of over 450,000 distinct CDR3 sequences, more than 9.5% of them appearing once. These TCRs' antigens remain unknown. Sample: blood, either unsorted or a sorted T cell fraction (not recorded which). These receptors all stem from a male donor with ankylosing spondylitis.

V and J are TRBV5-1 and TRBJ1-1; 8 bases agree with TRBD1. J gave up 4 bases and V 4 bases, and 3 bases lay outside the gene matches. The CDR3 consists of 13 residues. Germline CDR1 is SGHRS and CDR2 is YFSETQ. CDR3 in DNA: TGCGCCAGCAGCGCACAGGGGGGCACTGAAGCTTTCTTT. Its protein is CASSAQGGTEAFF. The whole variable domain, filled in from reference TRBV5-1 and TRBJ1-1, reads KAGVTQTPRYLIKTRGQQVTLSCSPISGHRSVSWYQQTPGQGLQFLFEYFSETQRNKGNFPGRFSGRQFSNSRSEMNVSTLELGDSALYLCASSAQGGTEAFFGQGTRLTVV.

This clonotype turned up a few times. This chain joins TRBV12-3 or TRBV12-4 and TRBJ2-7, with TRBD2 identical over 9 bases. The CDR3 consists of 15 residues. V lost 3 bases to trimming and J lost 6 bases; unmatched junction nucleotides: 9. The CDR3 DNA reads as TGTGCCAGCAGTTTGGGGGCGGGGGGGGCCTCCGAGCAGTACGTC. Translating gives CASSLGAGGASEQYV.